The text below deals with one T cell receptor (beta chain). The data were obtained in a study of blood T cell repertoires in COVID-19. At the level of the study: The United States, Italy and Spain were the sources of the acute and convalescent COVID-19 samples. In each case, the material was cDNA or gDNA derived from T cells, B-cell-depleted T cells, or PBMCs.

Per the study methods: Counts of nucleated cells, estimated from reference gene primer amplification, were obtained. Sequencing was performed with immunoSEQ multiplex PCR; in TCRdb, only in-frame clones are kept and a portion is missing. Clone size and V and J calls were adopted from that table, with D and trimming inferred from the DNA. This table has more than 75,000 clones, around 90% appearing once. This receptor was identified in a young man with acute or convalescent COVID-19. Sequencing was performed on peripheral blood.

CDR3 coding DNA: TGTGCCAGCAGCTTGGGAGGTAGGGGGACCTACGAGCAGTACTTC. This sequence encodes CASSLGGRGTYEQYF. The chain combines TRBV5-5 with TRBJ2-7; possibly TRBD1 for D (6 bases). The germline gives CDR1 SGHKS, CDR2 YYEKEE (reference sequence). Trimming removed 0 bases at V and 2 bases at J, with 12 bases between. This CDR3 comprises 15 residues.